This T cell receptor (beta chain) is from a study of blood T cell repertoires in COVID-19. Original analysis: Amplification of reference gene primers was used by the study to estimate nucleated cell counts. Sequenced by immunoSEQ multiplex PCR; TCRdb stores in-frame clones only, minus some. V and J calls and clone size are as listed in that table; D and trimming were resolved from the DNA. The table has about 500,000 clones, roughly 91% seen once. The CDR3 has 14 amino acids. V lost 7 bases and J 5 bases, leaving 14 bases between the germline ends. CDR1 is MNHEY and CDR2 is SVGAGI in the germline V gene. Seattle patients were enrolled during active infection and followed longitudinally.

This sequence originates from a woman aged 50 to 65 with COVID-19, enrolled during active disease. The V and J genes are TRBV6-5 and TRBJ1-4, with TRBD1 as a possible D gene (5 bases). Material: peripheral blood. The CDR3 sequence: CASTREGGNEKLFF. Here the CDR3 DNA reads TGTGCCAGCACCAGGGAGGGTGGAAATGAAAAACTGTTTTTT.